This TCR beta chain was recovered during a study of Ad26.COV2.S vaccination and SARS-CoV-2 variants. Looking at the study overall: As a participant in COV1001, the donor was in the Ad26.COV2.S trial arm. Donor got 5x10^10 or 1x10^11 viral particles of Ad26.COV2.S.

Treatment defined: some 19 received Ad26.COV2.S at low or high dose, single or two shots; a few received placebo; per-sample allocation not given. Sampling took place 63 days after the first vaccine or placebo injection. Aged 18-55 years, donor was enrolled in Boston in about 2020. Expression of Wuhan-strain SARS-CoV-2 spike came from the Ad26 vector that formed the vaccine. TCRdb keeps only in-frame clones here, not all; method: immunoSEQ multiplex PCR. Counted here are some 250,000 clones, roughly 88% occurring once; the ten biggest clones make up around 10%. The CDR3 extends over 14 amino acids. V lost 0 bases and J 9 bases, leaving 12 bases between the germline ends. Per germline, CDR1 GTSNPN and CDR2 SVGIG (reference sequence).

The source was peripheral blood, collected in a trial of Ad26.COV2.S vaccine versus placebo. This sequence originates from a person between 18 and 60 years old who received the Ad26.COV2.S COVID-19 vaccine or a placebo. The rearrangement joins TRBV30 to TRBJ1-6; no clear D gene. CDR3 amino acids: CAWSVRQETSPLHF. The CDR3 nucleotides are TGTGCCTGGAGTGTACGGCAGGAAACTTCACCCCTCCACTTT.